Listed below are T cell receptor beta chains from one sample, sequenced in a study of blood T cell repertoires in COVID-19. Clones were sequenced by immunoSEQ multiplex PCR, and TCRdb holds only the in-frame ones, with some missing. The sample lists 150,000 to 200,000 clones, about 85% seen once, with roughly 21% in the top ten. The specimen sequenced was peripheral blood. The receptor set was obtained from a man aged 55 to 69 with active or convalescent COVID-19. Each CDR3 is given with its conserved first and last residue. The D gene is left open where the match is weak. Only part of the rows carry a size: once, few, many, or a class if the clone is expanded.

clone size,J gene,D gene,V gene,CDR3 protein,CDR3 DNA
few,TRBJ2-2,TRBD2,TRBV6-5,CASRRGGNTGELFF,TGTGCCAGCAGGCGCGGGGGGAACACCGGGGAGCTGTTTTTT
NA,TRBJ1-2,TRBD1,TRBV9,CASTRWGQGDYGYTF,TGTGCCAGCACTCGGTGGGGACAGGGCGACTATGGCTACACCTTC
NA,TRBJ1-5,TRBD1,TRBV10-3,CAISPGQGAAGQPQHF,TGTGCCATCAGCCCGGGACAGGGGGCCGCAGGGCAGCCCCAGCATTTT
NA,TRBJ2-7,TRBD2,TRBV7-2,CASSLNTSGGRREQYF,TGTGCCAGCAGCTTAAATACTAGCGGGGGGAGGCGCGAGCAGTACTTC
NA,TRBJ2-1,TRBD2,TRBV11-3,CASSPGGSGVKQFF,TGTGCCAGCAGCCCAGGCGGTAGCGGGGTTAAGCAGTTCTTC
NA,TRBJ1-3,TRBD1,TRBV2,CASKTDRVGNTIYF,TGTGCCAGCAAGACTGACAGGGTTGGAAACACCATATATTTT
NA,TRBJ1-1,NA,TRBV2,CASRTAWNTEAFF,TGTGCCAGCAGGACAGCTTGGAACACTGAAGCTTTCTTT
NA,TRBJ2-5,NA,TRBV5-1,CASSLTGLETQYF,TGCGCCAGCAGCTTGACAGGTCTGGAGACCCAGTACTTC
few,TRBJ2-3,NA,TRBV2,CASTPGPLRDTQYF,TGTGCCAGCACTCCAGGGCCCCTTAGGGATACGCAGTATTTT
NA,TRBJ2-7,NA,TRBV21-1,CASKAPGEQYF,TGTGCCAGCAAGGCCCCGGGGGAGCAGTACTTC